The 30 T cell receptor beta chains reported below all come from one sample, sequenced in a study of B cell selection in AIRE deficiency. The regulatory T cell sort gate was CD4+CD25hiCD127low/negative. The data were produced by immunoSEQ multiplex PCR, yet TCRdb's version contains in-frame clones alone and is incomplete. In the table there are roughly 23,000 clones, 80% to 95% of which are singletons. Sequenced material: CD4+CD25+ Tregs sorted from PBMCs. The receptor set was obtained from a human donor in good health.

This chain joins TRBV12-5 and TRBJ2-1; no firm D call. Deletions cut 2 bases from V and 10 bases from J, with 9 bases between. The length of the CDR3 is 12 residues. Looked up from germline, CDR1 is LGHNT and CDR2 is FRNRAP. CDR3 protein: CASGLYTEEQFF. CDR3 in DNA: TGTGCTAGTGGTTTGTATACAGAGGAGCAGTTCTTC.

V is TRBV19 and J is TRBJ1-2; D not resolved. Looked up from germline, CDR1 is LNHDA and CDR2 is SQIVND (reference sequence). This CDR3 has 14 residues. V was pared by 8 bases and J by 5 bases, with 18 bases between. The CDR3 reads CASGPRALRYGYTF. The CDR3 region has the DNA TGTGCCAGTGGTCCGCGGGCATTAAGATATGGCTACACCTTC.

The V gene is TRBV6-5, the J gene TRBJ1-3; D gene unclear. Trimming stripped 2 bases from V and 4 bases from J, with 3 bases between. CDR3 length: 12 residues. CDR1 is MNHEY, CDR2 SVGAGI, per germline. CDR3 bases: TGTGCCAGCAGTTACGGGGGAAACACCATATATTTT. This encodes CASSYGGNTIYF.

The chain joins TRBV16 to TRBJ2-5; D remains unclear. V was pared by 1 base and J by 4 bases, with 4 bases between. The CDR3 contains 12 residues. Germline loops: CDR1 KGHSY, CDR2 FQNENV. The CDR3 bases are TGTGCCAGCAGCCAATTGGGAGAGACCCAGTACTTC. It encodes CASSQLGETQYF.

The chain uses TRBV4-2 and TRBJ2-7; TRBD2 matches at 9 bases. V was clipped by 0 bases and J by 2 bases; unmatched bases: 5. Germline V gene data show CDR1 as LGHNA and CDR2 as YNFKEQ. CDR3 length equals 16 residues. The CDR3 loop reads CASSQEGASGTYEQYF. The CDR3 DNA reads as TGTGCCAGCAGCCAAGAGGGGGCTAGCGGGACCTACGAGCAGTACTTC.

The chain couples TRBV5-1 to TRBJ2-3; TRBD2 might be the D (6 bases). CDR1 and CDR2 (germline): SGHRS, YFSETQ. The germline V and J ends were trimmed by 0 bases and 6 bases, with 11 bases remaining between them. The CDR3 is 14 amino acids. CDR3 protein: CASSLVRAGDTQYF. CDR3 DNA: TGCGCCAGCAGCTTGGTAAGGGCGGGGGATACGCAGTATTTT.

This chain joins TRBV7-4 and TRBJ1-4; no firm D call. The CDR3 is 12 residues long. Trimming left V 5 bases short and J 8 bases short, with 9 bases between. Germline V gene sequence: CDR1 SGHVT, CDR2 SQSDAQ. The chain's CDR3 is CASSRIGEKLFF. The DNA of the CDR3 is TGTGCCAGCAGCCGTATAGGGGAAAAACTGTTTTTT. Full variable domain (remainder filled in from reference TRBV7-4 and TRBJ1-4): GAGVSQSPRYKVAKRGRDVALRCDSISGHVTLYWYRQTLGQGSEVLTYSQSDAQRDKSGRPSGRFSAERPERSVSTLKIQRTEQGDSAVYLCASSRIGEKLFFGSGTQLSVL.

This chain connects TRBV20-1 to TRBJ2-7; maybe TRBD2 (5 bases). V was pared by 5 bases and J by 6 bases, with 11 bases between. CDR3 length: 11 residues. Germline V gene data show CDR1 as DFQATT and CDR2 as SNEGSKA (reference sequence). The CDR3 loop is CSALHSVEQYF. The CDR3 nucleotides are TGCAGTGCTCTACATAGCGTCGAGCAGTACTTC.

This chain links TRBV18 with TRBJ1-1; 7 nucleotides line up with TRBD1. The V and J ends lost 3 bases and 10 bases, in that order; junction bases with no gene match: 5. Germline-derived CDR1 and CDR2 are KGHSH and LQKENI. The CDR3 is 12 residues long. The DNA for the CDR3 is TGTGCCAGCTCACCCGACAGGGTTGGAGCTTTCTTT. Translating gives CASSPDRVGAFF.

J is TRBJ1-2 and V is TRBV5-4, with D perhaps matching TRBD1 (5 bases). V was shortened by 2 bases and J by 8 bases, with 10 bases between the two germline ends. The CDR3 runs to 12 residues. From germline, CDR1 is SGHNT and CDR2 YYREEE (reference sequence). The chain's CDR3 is CASSFGKGGYTF. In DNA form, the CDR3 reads TGTGCCAGCAGCTTCGGAAAGGGGGGCTACACCTTC.

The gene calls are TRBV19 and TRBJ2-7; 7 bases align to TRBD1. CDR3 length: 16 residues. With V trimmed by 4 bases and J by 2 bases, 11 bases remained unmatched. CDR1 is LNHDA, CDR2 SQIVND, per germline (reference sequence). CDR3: CASSTLPGQKTYEQYF. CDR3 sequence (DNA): TGTGCCAGTAGTACCCTTCCGGGACAGAAAACCTACGAGCAGTACTTC.

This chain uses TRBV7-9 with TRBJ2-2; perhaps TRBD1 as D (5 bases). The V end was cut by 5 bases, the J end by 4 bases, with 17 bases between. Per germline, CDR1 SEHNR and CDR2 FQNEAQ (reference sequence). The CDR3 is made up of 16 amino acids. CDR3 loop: CASSRARGAGTGELFF. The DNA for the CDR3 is TGTGCCAGCAGCCGAGCAAGGGGCGCCGGCACCGGGGAGCTGTTTTTT.

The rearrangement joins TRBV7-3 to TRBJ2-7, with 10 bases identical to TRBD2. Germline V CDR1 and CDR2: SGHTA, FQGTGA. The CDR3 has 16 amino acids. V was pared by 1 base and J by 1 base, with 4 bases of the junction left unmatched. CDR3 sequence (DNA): TGTGCCAGCAGCTTAAGCTCTAGCGGGGGATCCTACGAGCAGTACTTC. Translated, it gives CASSLSSSGGSYEQYF.

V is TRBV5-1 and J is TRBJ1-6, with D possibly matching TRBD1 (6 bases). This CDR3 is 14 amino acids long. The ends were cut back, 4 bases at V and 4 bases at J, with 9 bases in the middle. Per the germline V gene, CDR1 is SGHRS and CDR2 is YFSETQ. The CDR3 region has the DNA TGCGCCAGCAGCAATGGACAGTATAATTCACCCCTCCACTTT. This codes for CASSNGQYNSPLHF.

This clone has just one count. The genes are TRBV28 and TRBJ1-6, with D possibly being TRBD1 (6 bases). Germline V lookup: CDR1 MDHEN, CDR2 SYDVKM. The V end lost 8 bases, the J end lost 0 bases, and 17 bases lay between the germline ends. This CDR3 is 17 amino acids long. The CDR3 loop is CASASPQGSSYNSPLHF. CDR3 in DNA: TGTGCCAGCGCTAGTCCACAGGGAAGCTCCTATAATTCACCCCTCCACTTT.

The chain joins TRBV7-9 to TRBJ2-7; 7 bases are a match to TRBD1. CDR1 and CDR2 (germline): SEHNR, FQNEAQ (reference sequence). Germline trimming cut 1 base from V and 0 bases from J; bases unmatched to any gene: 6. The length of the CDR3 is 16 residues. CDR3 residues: CASSLVGTALSYEQYF. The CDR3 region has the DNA TGTGCCAGCAGCTTAGTCGGGACAGCACTCTCCTACGAGCAGTACTTC.

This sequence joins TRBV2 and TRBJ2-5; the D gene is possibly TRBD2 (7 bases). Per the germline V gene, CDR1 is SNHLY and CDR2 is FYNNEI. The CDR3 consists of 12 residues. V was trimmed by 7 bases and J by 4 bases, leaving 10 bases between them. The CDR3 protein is CASKRGAETQYF. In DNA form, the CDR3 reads TGTGCCAGCAAACGGGGGGCAGAGACCCAGTACTTC.

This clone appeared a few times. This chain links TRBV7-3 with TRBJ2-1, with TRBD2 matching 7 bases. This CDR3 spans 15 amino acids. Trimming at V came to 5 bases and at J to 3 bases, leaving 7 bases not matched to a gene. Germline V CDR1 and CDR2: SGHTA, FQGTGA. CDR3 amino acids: CASSPLADLYNEQFF. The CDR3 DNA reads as TGTGCCAGCAGCCCGCTAGCGGATCTCTACAATGAGCAGTTCTTC.

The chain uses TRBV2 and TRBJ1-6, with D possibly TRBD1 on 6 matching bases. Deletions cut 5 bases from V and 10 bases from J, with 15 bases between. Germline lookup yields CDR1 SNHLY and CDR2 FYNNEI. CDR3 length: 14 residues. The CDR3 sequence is CASSQGPGYSPLHF. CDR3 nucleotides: TGTGCCAGCAGTCAGGGGCCAGGGTACTCACCCCTCCACTTT.

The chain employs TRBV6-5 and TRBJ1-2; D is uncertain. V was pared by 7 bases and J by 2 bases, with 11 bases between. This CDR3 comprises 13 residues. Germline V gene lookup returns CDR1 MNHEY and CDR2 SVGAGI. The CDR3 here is CASTKDGNYGYTF. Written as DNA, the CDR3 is TGTGCCAGCACTAAGGACGGGAACTATGGCTACACCTTC.

The CDR3: CASSDQGVVYGYTF. For the CDR3, the DNA is TGCGCCAGCAGTGATCAGGGGGTAGTCTATGGCTACACCTTC. This sequence joins TRBV10-2 and TRBJ1-2; 7 positions agree with TRBD1. The CDR3 spans 14 residues. The V gene end was trimmed by 3 bases and the J gene end by 4 bases; junction bases not matched to a gene: 5. Germline-derived CDR1 and CDR2 are WSHSY and SAAADI.

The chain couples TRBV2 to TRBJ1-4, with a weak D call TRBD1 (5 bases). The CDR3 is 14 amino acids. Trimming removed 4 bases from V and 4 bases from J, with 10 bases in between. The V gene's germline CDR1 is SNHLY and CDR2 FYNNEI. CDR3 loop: CASSARDFNEKLFF. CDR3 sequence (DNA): TGTGCCAGCAGTGCCAGGGATTTTAATGAAAAACTGTTTTTT.

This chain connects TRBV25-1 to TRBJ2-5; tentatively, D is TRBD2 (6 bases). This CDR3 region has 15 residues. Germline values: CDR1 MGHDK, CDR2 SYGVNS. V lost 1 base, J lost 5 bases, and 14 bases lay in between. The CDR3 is CASSEFMGGGETQYF. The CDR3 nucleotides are TGTGCCAGCAGTGAATTTATGGGGGGTGGGGAGACCCAGTACTTC.

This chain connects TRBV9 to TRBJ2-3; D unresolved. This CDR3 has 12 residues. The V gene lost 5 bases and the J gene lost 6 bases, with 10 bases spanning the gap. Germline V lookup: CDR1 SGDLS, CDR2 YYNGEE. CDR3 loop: CASSRSQDTQYF. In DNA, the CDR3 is TGTGCCAGCAGTCGTTCCCAGGATACGCAGTATTTT.

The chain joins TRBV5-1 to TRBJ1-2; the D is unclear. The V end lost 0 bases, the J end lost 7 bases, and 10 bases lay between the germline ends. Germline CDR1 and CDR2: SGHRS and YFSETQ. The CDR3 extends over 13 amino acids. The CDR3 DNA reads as TGCGCCAGCAGCTTGGGAGGAGCTTTTGGCTACACCTTC. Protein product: CASSLGGAFGYTF.

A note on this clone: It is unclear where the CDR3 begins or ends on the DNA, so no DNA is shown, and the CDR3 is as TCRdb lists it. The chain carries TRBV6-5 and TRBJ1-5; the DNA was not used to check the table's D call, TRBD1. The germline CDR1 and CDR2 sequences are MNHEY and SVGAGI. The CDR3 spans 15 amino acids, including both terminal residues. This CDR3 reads CASSSSTGFNQPQHF.

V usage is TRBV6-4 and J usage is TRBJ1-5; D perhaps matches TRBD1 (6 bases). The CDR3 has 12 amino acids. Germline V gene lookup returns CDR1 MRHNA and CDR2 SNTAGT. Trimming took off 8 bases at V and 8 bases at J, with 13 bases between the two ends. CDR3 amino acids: CASLAGEEPQHF. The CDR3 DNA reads TGTGCCAGCTTGGCAGGGGAAGAGCCCCAGCATTTT.

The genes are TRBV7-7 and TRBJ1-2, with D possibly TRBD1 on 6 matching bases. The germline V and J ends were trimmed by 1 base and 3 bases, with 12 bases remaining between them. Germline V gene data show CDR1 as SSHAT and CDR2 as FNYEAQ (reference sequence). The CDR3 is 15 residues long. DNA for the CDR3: TGTGCCAGCAGCTTAGGGGGGGCGCAGGACTATGGCTACACCTTC. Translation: CASSLGGAQDYGYTF.

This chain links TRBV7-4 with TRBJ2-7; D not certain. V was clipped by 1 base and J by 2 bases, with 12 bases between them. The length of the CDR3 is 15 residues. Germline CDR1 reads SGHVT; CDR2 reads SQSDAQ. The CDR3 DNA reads TGTGCCAGCAGCTTAGTTGGGCGAGAGGCCTACGAGCAGTACTTC. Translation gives CASSLVGREAYEQYF.

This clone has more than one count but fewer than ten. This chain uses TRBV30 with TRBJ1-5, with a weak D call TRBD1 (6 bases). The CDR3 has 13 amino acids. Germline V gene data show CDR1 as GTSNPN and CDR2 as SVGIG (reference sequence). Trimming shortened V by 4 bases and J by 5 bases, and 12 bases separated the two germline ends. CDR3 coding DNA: TGTGCCTGGAATACAGGGTTCGATCAGCCCCAGCATTTT. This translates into CAWNTGFDQPQHF.